Listed below are T cell receptor beta chains from one sample, sequenced in a study of blood T cell repertoires in COVID-19. Clones were read by immunoSEQ multiplex PCR, and TCRdb kept only the in-frame ones, dropping some. The data hold fewer than 150,000 clones, with 83% observed a single time. Sequenced: PBMCs or T cells enriched from blood (not recorded which). The receptors originated from a man aged 25 to 40 who had recovered from COVID-19. Both conserved end residues are part of each CDR3. A D gene is named only where the DNA matches it firmly. A row's size may be missing; if present it is once, few, many or a size class.

v_call,d_call,j_call,clone_size,cdr3_aa,cdr3_nt
TRBV5-6,-,TRBJ1-2,-,CATGRVGLNYGYTF,TGTGCCACCGGCCGAGTGGGGCTTAACTATGGCTACACCTTC
TRBV9,-,TRBJ2-5,-,CASSVASGETQYF,TGTGCCAGCAGCGTAGCCAGCGGGGAGACCCAGTACTTC
TRBV6-5,-,TRBJ1-5,-,CASSSDSGGQPQHF,TGTGCCAGCAGTTCGGACAGCGGTGGTCAGCCCCAGCATTTT
TRBV7-2,-,TRBJ1-6,-,CASSSLEGLYSPLHF,TGTGCCAGCAGCTCCCTGGAGGGACTATATTCACCCCTCCACTTT
TRBV2,-,TRBJ1-6,-,CAGGYNSPLHF,TGTGCCGGAGGGTATAATTCACCCCTCCACTTT
TRBV4-2,TRBD1,TRBJ2-1,-,CASRAKTGDYNEQFF,TGTGCCAGCAGGGCAAAGACAGGGGATTACAATGAGCAGTTCTTC
TRBV5-4,-,TRBJ2-1,-,CASSLRMGEGNEQFF,TGTGCCAGCAGCTTGAGGATGGGAGAGGGCAATGAGCAGTTCTTC
TRBV19,-,TRBJ2-1,-,CASSRGINEQFF,TGTGCCAGTAGCAGGGGCATCAATGAGCAGTTCTTC
TRBV27,TRBD1,TRBJ1-2,-,CASSWRTGGSYGYTF,TGTGCCAGCAGTTGGCGGACAGGGGGGAGCTATGGCTACACCTTC
TRBV4-1,-,TRBJ1-3,-,CASSQEGSSGNTIYF,TGCGCCAGCAGCCAAGAGGGCAGCTCTGGAAACACCATATATTTT
TRBV19,TRBD1,TRBJ1-2,-,CASRTGRNNIYGYTF,TGTGCCAGTCGGACAGGGAGGAATAATATCTATGGCTACACCTTC
TRBV18,-,TRBJ2-5,once,CASSPPAGADETQYF,TGTGCCAGCTCACCACCCGCGGGGGCCGACGAGACCCAGTACTTC
TRBV25-1,TRBD1,TRBJ1-1,-,CASRSTGVNTEAFF,TGTGCCAGCAGATCGACAGGGGTGAACACTGAAGCTTTCTTT
TRBV7-9,TRBD1,TRBJ1-5,once,CASSLGGTGDRPQHF,TGTGCCAGCAGCTTAGGCGGGACAGGGGACAGGCCCCAGCATTTT
TRBV9,-,TRBJ1-2,once,CASSVDRGPYGYTF,TGTGCCAGCAGCGTAGATAGGGGCCCATATGGCTACACCTTC
TRBV7-9,-,TRBJ1-1,once,CASSSRSGPNTEAFF,TGTGCCAGCAGCTCCCGGTCCGGTCCGAACACTGAAGCTTTCTTT
TRBV14,-,TRBJ1-4,-,CASSLPKWAEKLFF,TGTGCCAGCAGTCTCCCTAAATGGGCCGAAAAACTGTTTTTT
TRBV11-2,-,TRBJ2-7,-,CASSRGAIYEQYF,TGTGCCAGCAGCAGGGGTGCGATTTACGAGCAGTACTTC
TRBV9,TRBD2,TRBJ2-2,-,CASSTGREGRVFF,TGTGCCAGCAGCACCGGCCGGGAGGGGCGCGTGTTTTTT